The 11 T cell receptor beta chains reported below all come from one sample, sequenced in a study of T cell responses to AZD1222 COVID-19 vaccine. Clones were sequenced by immunoSEQ multiplex PCR, and TCRdb holds only the in-frame ones, with some missing. The sample consists of tens of thousands of clones, 75% to 90% of them appearing once. The specimen was peripheral blood, collected on day 0 of AZD1222 vaccination. Receptors originate from an adult in good health.

The chain uses TRBV11-2 and TRBJ2-7; no clear D gene. The germline gives CDR1 SGHAT, CDR2 FQNNGV. V was clipped by 5 bases and J by 5 bases, with 10 bases between them. The CDR3 runs to 12 residues. CDR3 sequence reads: CASSPLGHEQYF. As DNA, the CDR3 is TGTGCCAGCAGCCCACTCGGCCACGAGCAGTACTTC.

In nucleotides, the CDR3 is TGTGCCAGCAGCTTAAGTCCGGGACCCCTCAGGGAAGCTTTCTTT. Its protein is CASSLSPGPLREAFF. The J gene is TRBJ1-1, the V gene TRBV7-2, with D possibly being TRBD1 (5 bases). Germline values: CDR1 SGHTA, CDR2 FQGNSA. The CDR3 has 15 amino acids. Trimming took 2 bases from V and 8 from J, leaving 18 bases between them.

This clone has just a few counts. CDR3 region: CASSYGTGIGYEQYF. The CDR3 nucleotides read TGTGCCAGCAGTTACGGGACAGGGATAGGCTACGAGCAGTACTTC. This chain links TRBV27 with TRBJ2-7; 9 nucleotides line up with TRBD1. V dropped 4 bases and J dropped 3; count of bases not matched to a gene: 7. The germline V gene has CDR1 MNHEY and CDR2 SMNVEV (reference sequence). This CDR3 contains 15 residues.

The chain has TRBV5-6 and TRBJ1-4; D may be TRBD1 (5 bases). Trimming left V 1 base short and J 3 bases short, with 7 bases between. The germline V gene encodes CDR1 SGHDT and CDR2 YYEEEE. CDR3 size: 14 residues. CDR3 protein: CASSLRGPNEKLFF. The CDR3 nucleotides read TGTGCCAGCAGCTTGAGGGGACCTAATGAAAAACTGTTTTTT.

The chain is built from TRBV28 and TRBJ1-6, with a weak D call TRBD1 (5 bases). CDR1 and CDR2 from the germline V gene are MDHEN and SYDVKM. The CDR3 is 14 amino acids. Deletions cut 7 bases from V and 12 bases from J, with 19 bases between. CDR3 coding DNA: TGTGCCAGCATCTTGGCCGGGGGTGAGGGACCCCTCCACTTT. This sequence encodes CASILAGGEGPLHF.

This clone was recorded only once. V is TRBV27 and J is TRBJ2-2, with D perhaps TRBD2 (5 bases). CDR1 MNHEY and CDR2 SMNVEV come from the germline V gene (reference sequence). Between the trimmed V and J ends, which lost 7 bases and 1 base, there was a span of 19 bases. This CDR3 contains 17 residues. CDR3 nucleotides: TGTGCCAGCATCCCCTTCGTGGCGGGTCAGAACACCGGGGAGCTGTTTTTT. The encoded protein is CASIPFVAGQNTGELFF.

The V call is TRBV6-5, the J call TRBJ1-2; 9 nucleotides agree with TRBD1. Germline V gives CDR1 MNHEY, CDR2 SVGAGI. V lost 6 bases to trimming and J lost 7 bases; unmatched junction nucleotides: 12. This CDR3 has 15 amino acids. In nucleotides, the CDR3 is TGTGCCAGCAGACAAGGACAGGGGAAAGGAGGTGGCTACACCTTC. The encoded protein is CASRQGQGKGGGYTF.

The J gene is TRBJ1-3, the V gene TRBV7-9; D not resolved. Germline V lookup: CDR1 SEHNR, CDR2 FQNEAQ (reference sequence). The CDR3 contains 16 residues. With 1 base removed from V and 0 bases from J, the gap between germline ends came to 10 bases. CDR3 coding DNA: TGTGCCAGCAGCTTAGGACGTTCAAGCTCTGGAAACACCATATATTTT. As protein: CASSLGRSSSGNTIYF.

The rearrangement links TRBV7-2 to TRBJ2-7, with a weak D call TRBD1 (5 bases). The germline CDR1 and CDR2 sequences are SGHTA and FQGNSA. The CDR3 is 12 amino acids. Trimming stripped 5 bases from V and 3 bases from J, with 8 bases between. The CDR3 is CASSIDSYEQYF. CDR3 DNA: TGTGCCAGCAGCATCGACAGCTACGAGCAGTACTTC.

A few counts support this clone. V usage is TRBV3-1 (or the pseudogene TRBV3-2) and J usage is TRBJ1-4, with unresolved D. Germline assignment: CDR1 LGHDT and CDR2 YNNKEL (reference sequence). This CDR3 spans 14 amino acids. V was pared by 3 bases and J by 0 bases, with 5 bases between. DNA for the CDR3: TGTGCCAGCAGCCAGTCTGCAACTAATGAAAAACTGTTTTTT. Its translation is CASSQSATNEKLFF.

The V call is TRBV28, the J call TRBJ1-2; D is perhaps TRBD1 (6 bases). Germline CDR1 reads MDHEN; CDR2 reads SYDVKM. Trimming cost V 7 bases and J 3 bases, with 27 bases left between them. The CDR3 sequence is 18 residues long. CDR3 sequence reads: CASISRYIGQTYDYGYTF. The CDR3, as DNA: TGTGCCAGCATCTCTAGATACATCGGACAGACTTATGACTATGGCTACACCTTC.